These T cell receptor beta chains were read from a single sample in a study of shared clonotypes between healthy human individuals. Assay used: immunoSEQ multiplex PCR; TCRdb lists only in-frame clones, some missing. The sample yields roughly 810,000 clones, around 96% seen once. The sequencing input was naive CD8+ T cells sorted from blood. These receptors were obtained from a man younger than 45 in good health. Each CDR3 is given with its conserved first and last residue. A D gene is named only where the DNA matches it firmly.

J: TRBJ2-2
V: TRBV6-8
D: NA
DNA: TGTGCCAGCAGTTACGGTGGGGGGCTGCGCACCGGGGAGCTGTTTTTT
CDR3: CASSYGGGLRTGELFF

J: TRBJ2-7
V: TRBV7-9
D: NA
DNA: TGTGCCAGCAGCTTAGCCCAGGGCCGCTCCTACGAGCAGTACTTC
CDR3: CASSLAQGRSYEQYF

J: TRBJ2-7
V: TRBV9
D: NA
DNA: TGTGCCAGCAGCCCGGCTTTTAGCGGTCTCTACGAGCAGTACTTC
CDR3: CASSPAFSGLYEQYF

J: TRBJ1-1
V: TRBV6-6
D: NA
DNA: TGTGCCAGCAGGCCGGTTGCCTTGAACACTGAAGCTTTCTTT
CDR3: CASRPVALNTEAFF

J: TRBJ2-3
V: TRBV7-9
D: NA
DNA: TGTGCCAGCAGCCCCCCTCCGGGCGGGGCAAACACAGATACGCAGTATTTT
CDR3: CASSPPPGGANTDTQYF

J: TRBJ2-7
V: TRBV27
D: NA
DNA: TGTGCCAGCAGTTTATTGCCGGGGGACTACGAGCAGTACTTC
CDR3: CASSLLPGDYEQYF

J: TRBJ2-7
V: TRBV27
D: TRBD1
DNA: TGTGCCAGCAGCCAACCCTCGAGACAGGGGGCGTACGAGCAGTACTTC
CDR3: CASSQPSRQGAYEQYF

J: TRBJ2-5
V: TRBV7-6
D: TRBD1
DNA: TGTGCCAGCAGCTTAGGTCGGGGCGCAGGGGGCGCGGAGACCCAGTACTTC
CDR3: CASSLGRGAGGAETQYF

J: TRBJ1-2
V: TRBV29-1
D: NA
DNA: TGCAGCGTTGATCAACTGGGCGGCTACACCTTC
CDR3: CSVDQLGGYTF

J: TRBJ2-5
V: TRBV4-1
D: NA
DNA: TGCGCCAGCAGCCCCCCGGACAAGCAAGAGACCCAGTACTTC
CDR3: CASSPPDKQETQYF

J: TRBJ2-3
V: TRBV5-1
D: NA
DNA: TGCGCCAGCACCTTCGCGGTGGACAGACGCACAGATACGCAGTATTTT
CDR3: CASTFAVDRRTDTQYF

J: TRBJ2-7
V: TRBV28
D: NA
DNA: TGTGCCAGCAGCTCTCTGGAGACTAGAACCGGTTCAGCCTACGAGCAGTACTTC
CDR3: CASSSLETRTGSAYEQYF

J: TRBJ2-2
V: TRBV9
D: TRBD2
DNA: TGTGCCAGCAGCGCCACAGCGGGAGGGACCACCGGGGAGCTGTTTTTT
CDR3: CASSATAGGTTGELFF

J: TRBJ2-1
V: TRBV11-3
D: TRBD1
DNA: TGTGCCAGCAGCCGTCGGACAGGGAATTACAATGAGCAGTTCTTC
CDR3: CASSRRTGNYNEQFF

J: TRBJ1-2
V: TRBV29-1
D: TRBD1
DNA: TGCAGCGGTGTAGGGGGCGCGGAGGGCTACACCTTC
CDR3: CSGVGGAEGYTF

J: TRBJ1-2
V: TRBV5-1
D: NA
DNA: TGCGCCAGCAGCTTGGAGTTTAAGGCTAACTATGGCTACACCTTC
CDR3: CASSLEFKANYGYTF

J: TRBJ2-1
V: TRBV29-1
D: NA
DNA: TGCAGCGTTGAAGTTGTCGACACCTGGTACAATGAGCAGTTCTTC
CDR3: CSVEVVDTWYNEQFF

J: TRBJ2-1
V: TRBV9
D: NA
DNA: TGTGCCAGCAGCGGGAGAGTGGGTGAGCAGTTCTTC
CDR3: CASSGRVGEQFF

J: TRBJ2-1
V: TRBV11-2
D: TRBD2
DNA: TGTGCCAGCAGCTCACTAGCGGGAGGCTCCTACAATGAGCAGTTCTTC
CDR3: CASSSLAGGSYNEQFF

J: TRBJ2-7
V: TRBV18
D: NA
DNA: TGTGCCAGCTCACCAGATGTCGCAGGGGCGGACTACGAGCAGTACTTC
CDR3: CASSPDVAGADYEQYF

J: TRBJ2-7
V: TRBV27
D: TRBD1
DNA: TGTGCCAGCAGTCTCGGGACAGGGGATCGCGAGCAGTACTTC
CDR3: CASSLGTGDREQYF

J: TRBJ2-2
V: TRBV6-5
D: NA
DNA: TGTGCCAGCAGTTACTCTCAGGGCTCCGGGGAGCTGTTTTTT
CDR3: CASSYSQGSGELFF

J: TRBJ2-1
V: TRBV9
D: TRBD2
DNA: TGTGCCAGCAGCACCTCAAGCAGCGAGCGGGAGGGCTCCTACAATGAGCAGTTCTTC
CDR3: CASSTSSSEREGSYNEQFF